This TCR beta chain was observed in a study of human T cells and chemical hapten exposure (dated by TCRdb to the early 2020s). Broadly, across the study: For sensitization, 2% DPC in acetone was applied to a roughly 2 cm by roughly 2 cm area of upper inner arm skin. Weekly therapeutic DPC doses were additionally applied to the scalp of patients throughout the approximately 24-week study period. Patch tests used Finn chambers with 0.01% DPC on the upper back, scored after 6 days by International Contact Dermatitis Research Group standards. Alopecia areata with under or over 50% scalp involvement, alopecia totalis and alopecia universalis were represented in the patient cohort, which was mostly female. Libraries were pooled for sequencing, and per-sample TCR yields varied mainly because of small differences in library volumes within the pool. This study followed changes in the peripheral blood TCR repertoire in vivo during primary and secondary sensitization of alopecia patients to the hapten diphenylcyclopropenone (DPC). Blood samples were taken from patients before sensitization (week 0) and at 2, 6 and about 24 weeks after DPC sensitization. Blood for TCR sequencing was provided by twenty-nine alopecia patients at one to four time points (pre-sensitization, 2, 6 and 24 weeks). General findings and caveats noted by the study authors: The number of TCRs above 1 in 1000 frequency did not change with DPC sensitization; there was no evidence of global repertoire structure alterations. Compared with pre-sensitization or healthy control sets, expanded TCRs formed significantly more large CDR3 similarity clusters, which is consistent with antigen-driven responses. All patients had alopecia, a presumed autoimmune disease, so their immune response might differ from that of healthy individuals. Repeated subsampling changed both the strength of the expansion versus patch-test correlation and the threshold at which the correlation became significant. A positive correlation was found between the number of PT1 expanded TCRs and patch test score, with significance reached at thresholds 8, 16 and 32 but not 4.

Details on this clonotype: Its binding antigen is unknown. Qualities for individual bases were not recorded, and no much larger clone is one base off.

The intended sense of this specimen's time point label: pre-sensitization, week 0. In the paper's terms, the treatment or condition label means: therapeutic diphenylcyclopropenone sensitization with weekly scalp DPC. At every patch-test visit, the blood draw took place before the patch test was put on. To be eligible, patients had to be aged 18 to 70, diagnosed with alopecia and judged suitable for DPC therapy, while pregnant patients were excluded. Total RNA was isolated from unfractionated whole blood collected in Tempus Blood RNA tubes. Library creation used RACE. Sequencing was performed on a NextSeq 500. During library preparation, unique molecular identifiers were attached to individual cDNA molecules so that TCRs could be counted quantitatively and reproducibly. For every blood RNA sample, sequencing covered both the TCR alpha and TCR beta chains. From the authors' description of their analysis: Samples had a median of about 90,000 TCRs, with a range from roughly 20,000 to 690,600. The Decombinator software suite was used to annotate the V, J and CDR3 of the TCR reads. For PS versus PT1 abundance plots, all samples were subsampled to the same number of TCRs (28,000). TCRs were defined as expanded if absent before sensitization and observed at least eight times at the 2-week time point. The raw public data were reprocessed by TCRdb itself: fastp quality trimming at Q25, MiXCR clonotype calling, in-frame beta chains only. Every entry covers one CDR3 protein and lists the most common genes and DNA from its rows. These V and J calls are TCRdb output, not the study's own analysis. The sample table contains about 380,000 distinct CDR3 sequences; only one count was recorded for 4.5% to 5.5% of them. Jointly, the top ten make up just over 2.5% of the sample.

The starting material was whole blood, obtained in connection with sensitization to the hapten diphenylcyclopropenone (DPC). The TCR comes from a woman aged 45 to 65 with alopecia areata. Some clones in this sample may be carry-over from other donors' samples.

The CDR3 in this case is CASSQPGQGPLKNIQYF. Read as DNA, the sequence is TGTGCCAGCAGTCAACCGGGACAGGGTCCCCTCAAAAACATTCAGTACTTC. The rearranged chain carries TRBV7-3 and TRBJ2-4, and TRBD1 matches 9 of the central bases. CDR1 is given as SGHTA and CDR2 as FQGTGA, both from the germline V gene. Trimming leaves V shorter by 6 bases and J shorter by 3 bases, with the junction holding 12 bases beyond the gene matches. Its CDR3 holds 17 amino acids, cysteine through phenylalanine. Only the CDR3 part of the read is kept: 51 bases, read in frame from the first base.